One and the same sample provided the 11 T cell receptor beta chains below, sequenced in a study of T cells in Graves' hyperthyroidism and ophthalmopathy (dated by TCRdb to the late 2010s). The library was made by multiplex PCR. The sequencer listed for this sample is Illumina HiSeq 2000. TCR beta CDR3 regions were amplified from RNA transcripts. For the first round of RT-PCR on the TCR CDR3, the HTBI primer set was used together with the Qiagen OneStep RT-PCR kit. Clones were called with MiXCR by TCRdb after fastp trimmed the public reads at Q25, and only in-frame beta chains were retained. Each CDR3 protein gets just one entry, which takes the most common genes and DNA from the rows behind it. The table for this sample lists under 550,000 distinct CDR3 sequences; around 20% of them were counted only once. Less than 55% of the sample is in the top ten clones. Source material: blood. These receptor sequences come from a man in his forties or fifties with Graves' ophthalmopathy.

This clonotype has just a few counts. The chain has TRBV30 and TRBJ1-4; 8 bases align to TRBD1. The CDR3 consists of 13 residues. V was clipped by 3 bases and J by 8 bases; unmatched bases: 5. Germline-derived CDR1 and CDR2 are GTSNPN and SVGIG (reference sequence). The CDR3 is CAWSRGLREKLFF. The CDR3, as DNA: TGTGCCTGGAGCAGGGGGCTAAGGGAAAAACTGTTTTTT.

At least ten counts were recorded for this clonotype. The chain recombines TRBV20-1 with TRBJ2-1; TRBD1 matches 10 bases. J was trimmed by 8 bases and V by 5 bases; bases with no gene match: 9. CDR3 length: 14 residues. Germline-derived CDR1 and CDR2 are DFQATT and SNEGSKA (reference sequence). Here the CDR3 DNA reads TGCAGTGCTTCCTCGCCCGGGACAGGGGATGAGCAGTTCTTC. It translates to CSASSPGTGDEQFF.

In this sample, this clonotype turned up a few times. The V gene is TRBV2, the J gene TRBJ2-3; D gene unclear. CDR3 length: 15 residues. V was trimmed by 2 bases and J by 0 bases, leaving 9 bases between them. Germline V gives CDR1 SNHLY, CDR2 FYNNEI. The CDR3 region has the DNA TGTGCCAGCAGTGAAACCCCATTGAGCACAGATACGCAGTATTTT. Translating gives CASSETPLSTDTQYF. The complete variable domain, with remaining parts taken from reference TRBV2 and TRBJ2-3, reads EPEVTQTPSHQVTQMGQEVILRCVPISNHLYFYWYRQILGQKVEFLVSFYNNEISEKSEIFDDQFSVERPDGSNFTLKIRSTKLEDSAMYFCASSETPLSTDTQYFGPGTRLTVL.

This clonotype was recorded many times. DNA of the CDR3: TGTGCCAGCAGCGCCATCCGGGGGGGGGAGACCCAGTACTTC. Its protein is CASSAIRGGETQYF. The chain is built from TRBV11-2 and TRBJ2-5; 8 bases map to TRBD2. Germline V CDR1 and CDR2: SGHAT, FQNNGV. The CDR3 spans 14 residues. The junction had 7 bases not matched to a gene; V was cut back by 5 bases and J by 5 bases.

The genes are TRBV5-1 and TRBJ1-2; tentative D call: TRBD1 (6 bases). V lost 4 bases to trimming and J lost 3 bases, with 13 bases between them. Looked up from germline, CDR1 is SGHRS and CDR2 is YFSETQ. The CDR3 runs to 14 residues. CDR3 bases: TGCGCCAGCAGCCCCCGACAGGATGACTATGGCTACACCTTC. It translates to CASSPRQDDYGYTF.

The rearrangement links TRBV6-1 to TRBJ2-2; a weak D match, TRBD1 (6 bases). This CDR3 is 14 amino acids long. The ends were cut back, 6 bases at V and 1 base at J, with 9 bases in the middle. CDR1 MNHNS and CDR2 SASEGT come from the germline V gene. The CDR3 sequence: CASSNRVNTGELFF. In DNA form, the CDR3 reads TGTGCCAGCAGCAACAGGGTGAACACCGGGGAGCTGTTTTTT.

The rearrangement joins TRBV29-1 to TRBJ2-7; 9 bases are a match to TRBD2. The CDR3 is 15 amino acids. The ends lost 3 bases at V and 0 bases at J; junction bases unmatched: 6. Germline CDR1 reads SQVTM; CDR2 reads ANQGSEA. The CDR3 loop is CSVDGSGGHSYEQYF. The CDR3 DNA reads TGCAGCGTTGACGGAAGCGGGGGGCACTCCTACGAGCAGTACTTC.

This clonotype was detected ten times or more. The chain links TRBV27 to TRBJ1-1; 8 bases map to TRBD1. The CDR3 contains 15 residues. The V gene end was trimmed by 5 bases and the J gene end by 3 bases; junction bases not matched to a gene: 8. Per the germline V gene, CDR1 is MNHEY and CDR2 is SMNVEV (reference sequence). DNA for the CDR3: TGTGCCAGCAGTCCCGACAGGGGATGGGACACTGAAGCTTTCTTT. It yields the protein CASSPDRGWDTEAFF.

In its sample, this clonotype was seen a few times. The gene calls are TRBV20-1 and TRBJ1-4, with D possibly TRBD1 on 5 matching bases. Germline V lookup: CDR1 DFQATT, CDR2 SNEGSKA (reference sequence). V was pared by 3 bases and J by 2 bases, with 7 bases between. This CDR3 has 13 residues. CDR3 sequence reads: CSARAGTNEKLFF. CDR3 DNA: TGCAGTGCTAGGGCAGGGACTAATGAAAAACTGTTTTTT.

This chain uses TRBV7-9 with TRBJ1-4; 11 bases align to TRBD1. The CDR3 has 15 amino acids. Unmatched junction bases numbered 3, after V lost 4 bases and J lost 5 bases. Looked up from germline, CDR1 is SEHNR and CDR2 is FQNEAQ (reference sequence). The CDR3 sequence is CASSWWTGGNEKLFF. As DNA, the CDR3 is TGTGCCAGCAGCTGGTGGACAGGGGGCAATGAAAAACTGTTTTTT.

The chain is built from TRBV7-9 and TRBJ1-1; 10 positions match TRBD1. V trimming: 5 bases; J trimming: 11 bases; junction bases outside the gene matches: 11. The germline V gene encodes CDR1 SEHNR and CDR2 FQNEAQ (reference sequence). The length of the CDR3 is 14 residues. The CDR3 sequence: CASSPPDRGHLAFF. The CDR3 region has the DNA TGTGCCAGCAGCCCTCCCGACAGGGGGCACTTGGCTTTCTTT.